Listed below are T cell receptor beta chains from one sample, sequenced in a study of blood T cell repertoires in COVID-19. Produced via immunoSEQ multiplex PCR; TCRdb's table is partial and in-frame only. The sample has around 260,000 clones, over 75% seen once; the top ten hold 2% to 3%. The sequenced sample consisted of peripheral blood. Source of these receptors: a woman in her 50s with acute or convalescent COVID-19. Each CDR3 is given with its conserved first and last residue. The D gene is left open where the match is weak. Only some rows state a clone size, as once, few, many or a class for expanded clones.

V	D	size	J	length	DNA	CDR3
TRBV20-1	NA	NA	TRBJ1-2	10	TGCAGTGCTAGATATCTAACCTACACCTTC	CSARYLTYTF
TRBV30	TRBD1	NA	TRBJ1-4	14	TGTGCCTGGGGCACCGGGACAGGGGATGAAAAACTGTTTTTT	CAWGTGTGDEKLFF
TRBV19	NA	NA	TRBJ2-1	13	TGTGCCAGTAGTTTGAAGCGGTACAATGAGCAGTTCTTC	CASSLKRYNEQFF
TRBV30	NA	NA	TRBJ1-5	17	TGTGCCTGGAGCCGTCGGTTGGGTGCAGGTTATAATCAGCCCCAGCATTTT	CAWSRRLGAGYNQPQHF
TRBV18	NA	NA	TRBJ2-7	14	TGTGCCAGCTCGCCTCGTCAGGGATCCTACGAGCAGTACTTC	CASSPRQGSYEQYF
TRBV2	TRBD1	NA	TRBJ1-1	14	TGTGCCAGCAGCAAACAGGGGGTGAACACTGAAGCTTTCTTT	CASSKQGVNTEAFF
TRBV11-2	TRBD2	NA	TRBJ2-7	13	TGTGCCAGCAGCTTAGGGCTAGCGGGAGAATGGTACTTC	CASSLGLAGEWYF
TRBV6-2/TRBV6-3	NA	NA	TRBJ2-1	15	TGTGCCAGCAGTTCGACAGGGGAGGGGGGCAATGAGCAGTTCTTC	CASSSTGEGGNEQFF
TRBV12-3/TRBV12-4	NA	NA	TRBJ2-5	12	TGTGCCAGCAGTTTCCTAGGAGAGACCCAGTACTTC	CASSFLGETQYF
TRBV28	NA	NA	TRBJ1-1	13	TGTGCCAGCAGTTTCCCGGGACAAGTCGAAGCTTTCTTT	CASSFPGQVEAFF
TRBV19	NA	NA	TRBJ1-1	15	TGTGCCAGTAGTATTGGTTCAGGGTTGTACACTGAAGCTTTCTTT	CASSIGSGLYTEAFF
TRBV7-3	NA	NA	TRBJ2-7	15	TGTGCCAGCAGCTTAGGCGGGGCAGACTCGCGCGAGCAGTACTTC	CASSLGGADSREQYF
TRBV4-2	TRBD1	NA	TRBJ1-3	15	TGTGCCAGCAGCCAAGGGACAGGGGCTGGAAACACCATATATTTT	CASSQGTGAGNTIYF
TRBV5-1	TRBD1	NA	TRBJ2-7	12	TGCGCCAGCAGCGAACAGGGGGGCGAGCAGTACTTC	CASSEQGGEQYF
TRBV5-6	TRBD2	NA	TRBJ2-5	16	TGTGCCAGCAGCTTGCAGGGGACTAGCGGGATAAAGACCCAGTACTTC	CASSLQGTSGIKTQYF
TRBV7-2	NA	NA	TRBJ2-5	14	TGTGCCAGCAGCCTGGGTACTATTGTGGAGACCCAGTACTTC	CASSLGTIVETQYF
TRBV9	NA	NA	TRBJ1-2	16	TGTGCCAGCAGCGCGACACCCCTTCGCGGGGACTATGGCTACACCTTC	CASSATPLRGDYGYTF
TRBV11-2	TRBD2	NA	TRBJ2-7	15	TGTGCCAGCAGTCGACTAGCGGGAGAGTACTACGAGCAGTACTTC	CASSRLAGEYYEQYF
TRBV4-3	NA	NA	TRBJ2-5	19	TGCGCCAGCAGCCAAGATACGGTTACCACCGGGACACCCCAAGAGACCCAGTACTTC	CASSQDTVTTGTPQETQYF
TRBV27	NA	NA	TRBJ1-6	14	TGTGCGTCGGGGAGAATGGCCTATAATTCACCCCTCCACTTT	CASGRMAYNSPLHF
TRBV14	NA	NA	TRBJ2-1	14	TGTGCCAGCAGCGGGGACTTCCTGGGCAATGAGCAGTTCTTC	CASSGDFLGNEQFF
TRBV28	TRBD2	NA	TRBJ2-7	15	TGTGCCAGCAGTTTAGGGGCTAGCGGGATCCACGAGCAGTACTTC	CASSLGASGIHEQYF
TRBV4-1	TRBD1	NA	TRBJ1-5	17	TGCGCCAGCAGCCAAGATCCTGTGGAGGGGGCGAGTCAGCCCCAGCATTTT	CASSQDPVEGASQPQHF
TRBV18	TRBD1	few	TRBJ1-1	16	TGTGCCAGCTCACCGGGACAGGGTCGCTGGAACACTGAAGCTTTCTTT	CASSPGQGRWNTEAFF
TRBV2	TRBD2	NA	TRBJ2-1	13	TGTGCCAGCATCCTAGCGGTTTACAATGAGCAGTTCTTC	CASILAVYNEQFF
TRBV4-3	TRBD2	NA	TRBJ2-5	14	TGCGCCAGCAGCCAGAGAGGACTAGCGGGGCCCCAGTACTTC	CASSQRGLAGPQYF